The 17 T cell receptor beta chains listed next were all sequenced from one sample in a study of blood T cell repertoires in COVID-19. Produced via immunoSEQ multiplex PCR; TCRdb's table is partial and in-frame only. The sample carries about 250,000 clones, 88% recorded once. Sequencing was carried out using peripheral blood. The source of these receptors is a woman aged 30 to 39 with COVID-19, enrolled during active disease.

The genes are TRBV7-2 and TRBJ2-1, with 13 bases identical to TRBD2. Unmatched junction bases numbered 16, after V lost 5 bases and J lost 12 bases. The CDR3 is 17 residues long. Germline V gene data show CDR1 as SGHTA and CDR2 as FQGNSA. CDR3: CASSPGSSLAGGPGQFF. CDR3 in DNA: TGTGCCAGCAGCCCCGGATCCTCACTAGCGGGGGGGCCCGGGCAGTTCTTC.

This clone was seen more than once but under ten times. The chain links TRBV6-2 or TRBV6-3 to TRBJ1-3; no firm D call. The CDR3 loop spans 14 amino acids. V gave up 6 bases and J gave up 4 bases, with 13 bases separating them. Germline assignment: CDR1 MNHEY and CDR2 SVGEGT. The CDR3: CASSPRPGGNTIYF. CDR3 in DNA: TGTGCCAGCAGCCCCCGCCCAGGCGGAAACACCATATATTTT.

V and J are TRBV6-5 and TRBJ2-3; 10 bases align to TRBD1. Germline loops: CDR1 MNHEY, CDR2 SVGAGI. V gave up 6 bases and J gave up 2 bases; unmatched junction bases: 5. The length of the CDR3 is 15 residues. CDR3 nucleotide sequence: TGTGCCAGCAGGGCGACAGGGGGCCCCACAGATACGCAGTATTTT. Its protein is CASRATGGPTDTQYF.

V is TRBV6-5 and J is TRBJ1-1; perhaps TRBD1 as D (5 bases). The germline V gene has CDR1 MNHEY and CDR2 SVGAGI. The CDR3 covers 13 residues. The germline V and J ends were trimmed by 8 bases and 4 bases, with 14 bases remaining between them. The CDR3 DNA is TGTGCCAGCCGCCGAGGGACTCTCACTGAAGCTTTCTTT. It is translated as CASRRGTLTEAFF.

This clone was recorded a few times. The V and J genes are TRBV6-4 and TRBJ2-1, with 9 bases aligning to TRBD1. The V and J ends lost 4 bases and 7 bases, in that order; junction bases with no gene match: 8. The CDR3 covers 15 residues. Germline loops: CDR1 MRHNA, CDR2 SNTAGT. The CDR3 DNA follows: TGTGCCAGCAGTGGTCAGGAGGGACAGGGAAATGAGCAGTTCTTC. This codes for CASSGQEGQGNEQFF.

In this sample, this clone turned up a few times. This rearrangement joins TRBV6-4 to TRBJ2-3, with 11 bases matching TRBD2. Germline V CDR1 and CDR2: MRHNA, SNTAGT. This CDR3 has 15 residues. V dropped 4 bases and J dropped 1; count of bases not matched to a gene: 1. CDR3 bases: TGTGCCAGCAGTGGACTAGCGGGGCGCACAGATACGCAGTATTTT. Encoded protein: CASSGLAGRTDTQYF.

V gene TRBV5-8 combines with J gene TRBJ2-1, with 8 bases matching TRBD1. Losses at the gene ends were 3 bases for V and 0 bases for J; bases not matched to a gene: 2. Germline lookup yields CDR1 SGHTS and CDR2 YDEGEE. This CDR3 contains 15 residues. In DNA form, the CDR3 reads TGTGCCAGCAGCTACGGACAGGGCTCCTACAATGAGCAGTTCTTC. This translates into CASSYGQGSYNEQFF.

The chain uses TRBV12-3 or TRBV12-4 and TRBJ1-5, with 8 bases that match TRBD1. The CDR3 contains 13 residues. Losses at the gene ends were 4 bases for V and 6 bases for J; bases not matched to a gene: 2. The DNA for the CDR3 is TGTGCCAGCAGTTCCAGGGGGCGTCAGCCCCAGCATTTT. It translates to CASSSRGRQPQHF.

This chain uses TRBV11-3 with TRBJ2-5; D is unclear. Trimming took off 5 bases at V and 4 bases at J, with 17 bases between the two ends. Germline V gene lookup returns CDR1 SGHNT and CDR2 YENEEA. This CDR3 is built from 15 residues. This CDR3 is CASSAKVPTGETQYF. The CDR3 nucleotides are TGTGCCAGCAGCGCGAAGGTTCCCACGGGAGAGACCCAGTACTTC.

This chain joins TRBV4-1 and TRBJ2-7; maybe TRBD2 (5 bases). Trimming stripped 6 bases from V and 7 bases from J, with 25 bases between. CDR3 size: 16 residues. Germline CDR1 reads MGHRA; CDR2 reads YSYEKL. The CDR3 is CASSRGYRGRSVEQYF. CDR3 bases: TGCGCCAGCAGTCGAGGGTATAGAGGTCGGTCGGTAGAGCAGTACTTC.

This chain links TRBV11-3 with TRBJ2-5; TRBD2 aligns across 11 bases. The CDR3 extends over 16 amino acids. Germline CDR1 and CDR2: SGHNT and YENEEA. Germline trimming cut 4 bases from V and 5 bases from J; bases unmatched to any gene: 9. For the CDR3, the DNA is TGTGCCAGCAGCTGGATTAGCGGGAGGGCCGCGGAGACCCAGTACTTC. It encodes CASSWISGRAAETQYF.

This chain uses TRBV5-6 with TRBJ1-2; the D is unclear. Trimming pared 0 bases from V and 6 bases from J, leaving 6 bases between. From germline, CDR1 is SGHDT and CDR2 YYEEEE. The CDR3 totals 12 residues. This CDR3 reads CASSLGRDGYTF. Here the CDR3 DNA reads TGTGCCAGCAGCTTGGGTCGAGATGGCTACACCTTC.

The chain has TRBV28 and TRBJ2-1; D perhaps matches TRBD2 (6 bases). The V and J ends lost 4 bases and 0 bases respectively, with 22 bases between them. The length of the CDR3 is 19 residues. The germline V gene has CDR1 MDHEN and CDR2 SYDVKM. The CDR3 nucleotides read TGTGCCAGCAGTTATAGCGGTGGGAGGCCCAGTGGCTCCTACAATGAGCAGTTCTTC. It translates to CASSYSGGRPSGSYNEQFF.

The chain uses TRBV5-1 and TRBJ2-3; 8 nucleotides align to TRBD2. Germline V gene lookup returns CDR1 SGHRS and CDR2 YFSETQ. CDR3 size: 17 residues. J gave up 0 bases and V 0 bases, and 6 bases lay outside the gene matches. The CDR3 loop is CASSLGTSGASTDTQYF. CDR3 nucleotide sequence: TGCGCCAGCAGCTTGGGAACTAGCGGTGCTAGCACAGATACGCAGTATTTT.

The chain couples TRBV11-2 to TRBJ2-3; 9 bases align to TRBD2. This CDR3 comprises 12 residues. The V and J ends lost 8 bases and 6 bases, in that order; junction bases with no gene match: 3. CDR1 and CDR2 (germline): SGHAT, FQNNGV. CDR3 sequence reads: CASGGGVDTQYF. CDR3 sequence (DNA): TGTGCCAGCGGCGGGGGGGTCGATACGCAGTATTTT.

The chain links TRBV1 to TRBJ2-7; the table's D call, TRBD2, was not checked against the DNA. TRBV1 is a known pseudogene. The CDR3 has 13 amino acids. The CDR3 loop reads CTSSQGGNYEQYV. CDR3 sequence (DNA): TGCACCAGCAGCCAGGGCGGGAACTACGAGCAGTACGTC.

CDR3 amino acids: CATSDQGSWSTDTQYF. The CDR3 DNA is TGTGCCACCAGTGACCAGGGATCTTGGAGCACAGATACGCAGTATTTT. The rearrangement joins TRBV24-1 to TRBJ2-3; weak D call: TRBD1 (5 bases). Trimming removed 4 bases at V and 0 bases at J, with 13 bases between. The CDR3 has 16 residues. Germline CDR1 reads KGHDR; CDR2 reads SFDVKD.